The TCR beta chain described here comes from a study of T cell repertoires in cytomegalovirus infection. Study results and caveats: The cumulative frequency of public TCR beta families identified carriers of CMV plus the relevant HLA.

TCRdb ran MiXCR on the reads and lists one entry per CDR3 protein. This sample has roughly 920,000 distinct CDR3 sequences, with approximately 31% found just once. The CDR3 runs to 15 residues. V lost 3 bases to trimming and J lost 8 bases; unmatched junction nucleotides: 12. The germline V gene has CDR1 SNHLY and CDR2 FYNNEI. Remarks on this clonotype: What it binds is not known.

The TCR was taken from a human donor in good health (CMV status not recorded). Some clones in this sample may be carry-over from other donors' samples. This chain links TRBV2 with TRBJ1-1; 7 nucleotides agree with TRBD1. Sequencing used cultured CD8+ T cells from PBMCs, obtained from culture after CMV antigen stimulation. The CDR3 region has the DNA TGTGCCAGCAGTGAGGTCCCGGGACAGCACCTCGAAGCTTTCTTT. This codes for CASSEVPGQHLEAFF.